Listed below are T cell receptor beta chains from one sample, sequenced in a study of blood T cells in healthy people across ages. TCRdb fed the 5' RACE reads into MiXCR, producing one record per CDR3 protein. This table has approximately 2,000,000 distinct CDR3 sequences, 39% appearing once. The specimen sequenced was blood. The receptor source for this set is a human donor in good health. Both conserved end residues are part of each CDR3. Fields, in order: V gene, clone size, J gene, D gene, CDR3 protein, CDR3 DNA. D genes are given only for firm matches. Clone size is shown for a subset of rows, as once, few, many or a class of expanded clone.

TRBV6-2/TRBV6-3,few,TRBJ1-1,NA,CASTLQLRTEAFF,TGTGCCAGCACCCTACAGCTTCGTACTGAAGCTTTCTTT
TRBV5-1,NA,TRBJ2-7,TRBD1,CASSLDGQAVNEQYF,TGCGCCAGCAGCTTAGATGGACAGGCGGTTAACGAGCAGTACTTC
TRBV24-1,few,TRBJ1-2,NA,CATSDRGIRGYTF,TGTGCCACCAGTGACAGGGGAATTAGAGGCTACACCTTC
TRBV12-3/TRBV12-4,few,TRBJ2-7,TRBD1,CVSRHSGTGGPEQYF,TGTGTCAGCAGGCATAGTGGGACAGGGGGTCCCGAGCAGTACTTC
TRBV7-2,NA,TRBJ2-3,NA,CASSLYQSSTGTQYF,TGTGCCAGCAGCTTATACCAATCTAGCACAGGTACGCAGTATTTT
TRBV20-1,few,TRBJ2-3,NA,CSATTSGAGPRTDTQYF,TGCAGTGCGACAACTTCTGGGGCAGGACCCCGCACAGATACGCAGTATTTT
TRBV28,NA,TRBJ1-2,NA,CASSFRWTGYTF,TGTGCCAGCAGTTTTCGATGGACCGGCTACACCTTC
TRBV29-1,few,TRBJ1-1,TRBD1,CSATTTGSNTEAFF,TGCAGCGCCACTACGACAGGGTCGAACACTGAAGCTTTCTTT
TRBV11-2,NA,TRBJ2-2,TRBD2,CASSLKLGPASGAYSTGELFF,TGTGCCAGCAGCTTAAAATTGGGGCCTGCTAGCGGGGCATACTCCACCGGGGAGCTGTTTTTT
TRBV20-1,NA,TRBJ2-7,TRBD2,CSTGDSDIQRAGGYEQYF,TGCAGTACTGGAGATTCCGATATCCAGAGGGCGGGGGGCTACGAGCAGTACTTC
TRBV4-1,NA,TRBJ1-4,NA,CASSQDPQLRTNEKLFF,TGCGCCAGCAGCCAAGATCCCCAGCTGCGAACTAATGAAAAACTGTTTTTT
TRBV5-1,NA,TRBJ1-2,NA,CASSRKVGGQNYGYTF,TGCGCCAGCAGCAGAAAAGTGGGGGGGCAGAATTATGGCTACACCTTC
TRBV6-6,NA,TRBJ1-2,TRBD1,CASRMGQGANYGYTF,TGTGCCAGCAGGATGGGACAGGGAGCTAACTATGGCTACACCTTC
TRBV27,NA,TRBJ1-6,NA,CASAFSWTDYNSPLHF,TGTGCCAGCGCGTTTTCATGGACGGATTATAATTCACCCCTCCACTTT
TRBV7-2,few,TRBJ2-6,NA,CASSPGPHSGANVLTF,TGTGCCAGCAGCCCTGGACCGCACTCTGGGGCCAACGTCCTGACTTTC
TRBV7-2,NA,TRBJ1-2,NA,CVSSLLGHNHGYTF,TGTGTCAGCAGCTTGTTAGGGCACAACCATGGCTACACCTTC
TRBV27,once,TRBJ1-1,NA,CASSSGTVVTFF,TGTGCCAGCAGTTCCGGGACCGTTGTAACTTTCTTT
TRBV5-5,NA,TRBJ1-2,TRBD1,CASSPSPGTVPYGYTF,TGTGCCAGCAGCCCGAGTCCCGGGACAGTCCCCTATGGCTACACCTTC
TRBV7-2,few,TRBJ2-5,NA,CASTRLGVETQYF,TGTGCCAGCACCCGTCTGGGGGTAGAGACCCAGTACTTC
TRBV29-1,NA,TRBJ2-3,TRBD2,CSVLWVAGGRSTDTQYF,TGCAGCGTGCTCTGGGTAGCGGGGGGGCGAAGCACAGATACGCAGTATTTT
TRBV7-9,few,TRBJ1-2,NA,CASSFELTEALRGYTF,TGTGCCAGCAGCTTTGAGTTGACCGAGGCCTTGAGGGGCTACACCTTC
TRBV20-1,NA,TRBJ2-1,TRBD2,CSASSGGLNEQFF,TGCAGTGCATCTAGCGGGGGGTTGAATGAGCAGTTCTTC
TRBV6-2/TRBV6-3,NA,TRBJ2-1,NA,CATSPGLLIYEQFF,TGTGCCACTAGTCCGGGACTCCTGATATATGAGCAGTTCTTC
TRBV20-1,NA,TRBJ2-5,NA,CSATGGFQETQYF,TGCAGTGCTACCGGGGGATTTCAAGAGACCCAGTACTTC
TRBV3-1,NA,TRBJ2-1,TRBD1,CASSQVGQGNEQFF,TGTGCCAGCAGCCAAGTCGGACAGGGGAACGAGCAGTTCTTC
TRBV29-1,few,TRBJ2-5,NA,CSVEEMGLIQETQYF,TGCAGCGTTGAAGAGATGGGGCTAATACAAGAGACCCAGTACTTC
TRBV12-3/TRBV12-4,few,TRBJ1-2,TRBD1,CASSLGTGAVYGYTF,TGTGCCAGCAGTTTAGGGACAGGGGCGGTTTATGGCTACACCTTC
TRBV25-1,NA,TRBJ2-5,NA,CASSEGGTTTEETQYF,TGTGCCAGCAGTGAAGGAGGGACCACCACCGAAGAGACCCAGTACTTC
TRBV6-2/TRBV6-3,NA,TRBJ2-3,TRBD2,CASSSWTSGGTDTQYF,TGTGCCAGCAGCTCCTGGACTAGCGGGGGCACAGATACGCAGTATTTT
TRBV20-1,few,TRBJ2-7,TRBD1,CSARAGGVRNRYEQYF,TGCAGTGCTAGGGCAGGGGGCGTTCGAAATCGATACGAGCAGTACTTC
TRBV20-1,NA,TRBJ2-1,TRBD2,CRAWTSGGASNNEQFF,TGCAGGGCCTGGACTAGCGGGGGGGCCAGTAACAATGAGCAGTTCTTC
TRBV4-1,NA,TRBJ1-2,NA,CASSQDVAYTF,TGCGCCAGCAGCCAGGACGTAGCCTACACCTTC
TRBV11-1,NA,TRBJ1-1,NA,CASSLQVLMNTEAFF,TGTGCCAGCAGCTTACAGGTGCTCATGAACACTGAAGCTTTCTTT